Following are 24 T cell receptor beta chains from one sample sequenced in a study of graft-versus-host responses after intestinal transplantation. Which antigens these TCRs recognize remains unknown. Profiling relied on immunoSEQ multiplex PCR, and the TCRdb table lists in-frame clones only, not all of them. The table has over 100,000 clones, more than 85% seen once. The starting material was unstimulated CD8+ T cells sorted from spleen or lymph node cells, obtained before transplant. These receptors were taken from a human donor who was the organ donor for an intestinal transplant.

This chain connects TRBV25-1 to TRBJ2-7, with 9 bases identical to TRBD1. The length of the CDR3 is 15 residues. Trimming removed 3 bases from V and 5 bases from J; junction bases left unmatched: 8. The V gene's germline CDR1 is MGHDK and CDR2 SYGVNS. The CDR3 DNA reads as TGTGCCAGCAGTGACCCCGGGACAGGGTCCCACGAGCAGTACTTC. Its protein product is CASSDPGTGSHEQYF.

CDR3 residues: CASSEGGSGELFF. The CDR3 nucleotides are TGTGCCAGCAGTGAGGGGGGTAGCGGGGAGCTGTTTTTT. The chain uses TRBV2 and TRBJ2-2, with D possibly being TRBD2 (6 bases). V was cut by 3 bases and J by 7 bases, with 9 bases left in between. CDR3 length: 13 residues. Germline V gives CDR1 SNHLY, CDR2 FYNNEI.

The chain combines TRBV7-2 with TRBJ2-1; TRBD2 matches at 9 bases. The CDR3 is made up of 15 amino acids. V was pared by 3 bases and J by 6 bases, with 6 bases of the junction left unmatched. Germline loops: CDR1 SGHTA, CDR2 FQGNSA. The DNA of the CDR3 is TGTGCCAGCAGCTTTTATAGCGGGAGCCTCAATGAGCAGTTCTTC. Its protein product is CASSFYSGSLNEQFF.

The gene calls are TRBV4-1 and TRBJ2-7; D uncertain. V lost 1 base, J lost 0 bases, and 4 bases lay in between. In germline, CDR1 is MGHRA, CDR2 YSYEKL. The CDR3 spans 13 residues. CDR3 sequence (DNA): TGCGCCAGCAGCCAAGGGGACTCCTACGAGCAGTACTTC. Residues: CASSQGDSYEQYF.

This chain connects TRBV2 to TRBJ1-1, with 10 bases matching TRBD1. Looked up from germline, CDR1 is SNHLY and CDR2 is FYNNEI. With V trimmed by 6 bases and J by 1 base, 11 bases remained unmatched. The CDR3 runs 17 residues. The CDR3 DNA reads as TGTGCCAGCAGGCCGACCGGGACAGGGGCTGGGAACACTGAAGCTTTCTTT. This gives the protein CASRPTGTGAGNTEAFF.

The chain joins TRBV5-1 to TRBJ2-7; 8 nucleotides agree with TRBD1. Losses at the gene ends were 3 bases for V and 2 bases for J; bases not matched to a gene: 1. CDR3 length: 13 residues. Germline-derived CDR1 and CDR2 are SGHRS and YFSETQ. The DNA for the CDR3 is TGCGCCAGCAGCTCGGACAGGGCCTACGAGCAGTACTTC. Amino acids: CASSSDRAYEQYF.

This clone was observed a handful of times. The V call is TRBV5-4, the J call TRBJ2-2; TRBD2 agrees at 10 bases. The V gene's germline CDR1 is SGHNT and CDR2 YYREEE (reference sequence). Trimming removed 5 bases from V and 7 bases from J; junction bases left unmatched: 8. The CDR3 loop spans 15 amino acids. The CDR3 nucleotides are TGTGCCAGCAGTCTGTCTAGCGGGAGTGTCGGGGAGCTGTTTTTT. Translating gives CASSLSSGSVGELFF. Complete variable domain (other parts from reference TRBV5-4 and TRBJ2-2): ETGVTQSPTHLIKTRGQQVTLRCSSQSGHNTVSWYQQALGQGPQFIFQYYREEENGRGNFPPRFSGLQFPNYSSELNVNALELDDSALYLCASSLSSGSVGELFFGEGSRLTVL.

This clone has more than one count but fewer than ten. The chain combines TRBV6-5 with TRBJ2-2; D is unresolved. The CDR3 runs to 11 residues. CDR1 and CDR2 (germline): MNHEY, SVGAGI. Trimming cost V 4 bases and J 6 bases, with 3 bases left between them. Here the CDR3 reads CASSFSGELFF. As DNA, the CDR3 is TGTGCCAGCAGTTTTTCCGGGGAGCTGTTTTTT.

V usage is TRBV9 and J usage is TRBJ2-7; TRBD2 aligns across 13 bases. The germline V gene has CDR1 SGDLS and CDR2 YYNGEE. CDR3 length equals 13 residues. The V gene end was trimmed by 3 bases and the J gene end by 6 bases; junction bases not matched to a gene: 0. The CDR3 spells CASSGTSGSEQYF. The DNA for the CDR3 is TGTGCCAGCAGCGGGACTAGCGGGAGCGAGCAGTACTTC.

This chain links TRBV4-3 with TRBJ2-7, with TRBD1 as a possible D gene (5 bases). Looked up from germline, CDR1 is LGHNA and CDR2 is YSLEER. V was trimmed by 1 base and J by 3 bases, leaving 10 bases between them. This CDR3 is 14 amino acids long. The CDR3 DNA reads as TGCGCCAGCAGCCAAGTAATTCAGGGCTACGAGCAGTACTTC. This sequence encodes CASSQVIQGYEQYF.

This rearrangement joins TRBV9 to TRBJ1-1; maybe TRBD1 (5 bases). This CDR3 is 13 amino acids long. The germline V and J ends were trimmed by 4 bases and 4 bases, with 11 bases remaining between them. The germline CDR1 and CDR2 sequences are SGDLS and YYNGEE. The DNA of the CDR3 is TGTGCCAGCAGCAAGAGCGGGGGCACTGAAGCTTTCTTT. Translation gives CASSKSGGTEAFF.

The rearrangement joins TRBV27 to TRBJ1-1; a weak D match, TRBD1 (6 bases). Trimming took off 11 bases at V and 5 bases at J, with 18 bases between the two ends. CDR1 MNHEY and CDR2 SMNVEV come from the germline V gene (reference sequence). The length of the CDR3 is 13 residues. CDR3 DNA sequence: TGTGCCTCCGCCGGGGGCTCTCAAACTGAAGCTTTCTTT. Protein product: CASAGGSQTEAFF.

The gene calls are TRBV5-4 and TRBJ2-2; 11 nucleotides align to TRBD2. Germline-derived CDR1 and CDR2 are SGHNT and YYREEE (reference sequence). There are 15 residues in the CDR3. Trimming took 4 bases from V and 3 from J; bases not matched to a gene: 2. This chain's CDR3 is CASSRGLADTGELFF. CDR3 in DNA: TGTGCCAGCAGCAGGGGACTAGCGGACACCGGGGAGCTGTTTTTT.

The chain has TRBV7-9 and TRBJ1-4; unclear D gene. The germline CDR1 and CDR2 sequences are SEHNR and FQNEAQ (reference sequence). This CDR3 has 15 residues. V was trimmed by 4 bases and J by 5 bases, leaving 14 bases between them. This CDR3 is CASSSKNDPNEKLFF. CDR3 in DNA: TGTGCCAGCAGCTCAAAAAACGACCCGAATGAAAAACTGTTTTTT.

The chain has TRBV18 and TRBJ2-7, with no clear D. Germline assignment: CDR1 KGHSH and CDR2 LQKENI. This CDR3 is 11 amino acids long. V lost 5 bases and J lost 7, with 9 bases in between. Here the CDR3 reads CASSTGVEQYF. CDR3 in DNA: TGTGCCAGCTCAACTGGGGTTGAGCAGTACTTC.

The rearrangement joins TRBV4-1 to TRBJ2-1; 10 bases align to TRBD2. The CDR3 covers 15 residues. V trimming: 8 bases; J trimming: 7 bases; junction bases outside the gene matches: 11. Germline CDR1 is MGHRA and CDR2 is YSYEKL. The CDR3 nucleotides read TGCGCCAGCGAGCATGTCCTAGCGGGAGTTAATGAGCAGTTCTTC. The encoded protein is CASEHVLAGVNEQFF.

The chain employs TRBV28 and TRBJ2-1; D ambiguous. This CDR3 comprises 15 residues. The germline gives CDR1 MDHEN, CDR2 SYDVKM. Deletions cut 3 bases from V and 6 bases from J, with 15 bases between. The CDR3 spells CASSFRLGPANEQFF. CDR3 DNA sequence: TGTGCCAGCAGTTTTCGTCTAGGTCCAGCCAATGAGCAGTTCTTC.

This clone was observed a single time. CDR3 nucleotides: TGTGCCAGCATCACCCGTCAGACTAGCGGGGGCCATGAGACCCAGTACTTC. It translates to CASITRQTSGGHETQYF. The chain couples TRBV21-1 to TRBJ2-5; TRBD2 is the table's D call, not checked against the DNA. TRBV21-1 has pseudogene status. The CDR3 spans 17 residues.

The J gene is TRBJ2-7, the V gene TRBV19; 9 bases line up with TRBD2. V was pared by 5 bases and J by 6 bases, with 5 bases of the junction left unmatched. There are 13 residues in the CDR3. Germline V lookup: CDR1 LNHDA, CDR2 SQIVND (reference sequence). As DNA, the CDR3 is TGTGCCAGTAGTCTGGGACTAGCTCGCGAGCAGTACTTC. The encoded protein is CASSLGLAREQYF.

V is TRBV7-9 and J is TRBJ2-7; TRBD2 aligns across 11 bases. The germline V gene has CDR1 SEHNR and CDR2 FQNEAQ (reference sequence). With V trimmed by 3 bases and J by 2 bases, 0 bases remained unmatched. The CDR3 extends over 14 amino acids. For the CDR3, the DNA is TGTGCCAGCAGCTTGACTAGCGGGACCTACGAGCAGTACTTC. This gives the protein CASSLTSGTYEQYF. Full variable domain (outside the CDR3, taken from reference TRBV7-9 and TRBJ2-7): DTGVSQNPRHKITKRGQNVTFRCDPISEHNRLYWYRQTLGQGPEFLTYFQNEAQLEKSRLLSDRFSAERPKGSFSTLEIQRTEQGDSAMYLCASSLTSGTYEQYFGPGTRLTVT.

The chain couples TRBV7-8 to TRBJ2-7; D is uncertain. The ends were cut back, 5 bases at V and 3 bases at J, with 5 bases in the middle. Looked up from germline, CDR1 is SGHVS and CDR2 is FQNEAQ. The CDR3 consists of 11 residues. CDR3 nucleotide sequence: TGTGCCAGCAGCATAGACTACGAGCAGTACTTC. Its protein is CASSIDYEQYF.

V usage is TRBV10-2 and J usage is TRBJ2-3, with D tentatively TRBD2 (6 bases). The CDR3 has 15 amino acids. CDR1 is WSHSY and CDR2 is SAAADI in the germline V gene. Trimming took off 3 bases at V and 1 base at J, with 11 bases between the two ends. This CDR3 is CASSDSGSGTDTQYF. DNA for the CDR3: TGCGCCAGCAGTGATTCCGGGAGTGGCACAGATACGCAGTATTTT.

This chain connects TRBV6-6 to TRBJ2-7; D is ambiguous. CDR3 length: 13 residues. Germline V gives CDR1 MNHNY, CDR2 SVGAGI (reference sequence). V lost 0 bases, J lost 6 bases, and 9 bases lay in between. CDR3 region: CASSYSSGSEQYF. Here the CDR3 DNA reads TGTGCCAGCAGTTACTCATCCGGTTCCGAGCAGTACTTC.

The chain employs TRBV19 and TRBJ2-7, with D uncertain. Germline V gene data show CDR1 as LNHDA and CDR2 as SQIVND (reference sequence). V was cut by 3 bases and J by 3 bases, with 9 bases left in between. This CDR3 comprises 13 residues. The CDR3 here is CASSILDGYEQYF. CDR3 sequence (DNA): TGTGCCAGTAGTATTCTAGACGGCTACGAGCAGTACTTC.